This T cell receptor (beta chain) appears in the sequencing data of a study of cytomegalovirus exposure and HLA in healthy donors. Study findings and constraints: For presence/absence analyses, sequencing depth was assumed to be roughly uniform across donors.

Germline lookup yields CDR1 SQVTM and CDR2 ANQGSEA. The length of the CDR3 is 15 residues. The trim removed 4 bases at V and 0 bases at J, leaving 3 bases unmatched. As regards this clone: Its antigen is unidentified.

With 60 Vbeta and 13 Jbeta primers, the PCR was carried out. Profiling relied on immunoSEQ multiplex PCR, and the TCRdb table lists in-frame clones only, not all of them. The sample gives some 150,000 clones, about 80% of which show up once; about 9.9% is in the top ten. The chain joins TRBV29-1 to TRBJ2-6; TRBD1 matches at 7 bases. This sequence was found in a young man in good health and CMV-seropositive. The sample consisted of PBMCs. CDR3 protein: CSVGQGYSGANVLTF. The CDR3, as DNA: TGCAGCGTTGGACAGGGCTACTCTGGGGCCAACGTCCTGACTTTC.